Presented here are 11 T cell receptor beta chains from one specimen sequenced in a study of blood T cells in healthy people across ages. A J-beta primer mix and a sample-barcoded 5' primer were used in a second PCR of roughly 6 to 11 cycles. TCRdb called the 5' RACE reads again in MiXCR, with one record for every CDR3 protein. Of fewer than 2,000,000 distinct CDR3 sequences in the sample, roughly two fifths were seen once. Sequencing input: blood. Receptor source: a human donor in good health.

This clonotype was detected only a few times. The chain combines TRBV4-3 with TRBJ2-7, with D unclear. Trimming shortened V by 0 bases and J by 1 base, and 10 bases separated the two germline ends. Germline V lookup: CDR1 LGHNA, CDR2 YSLEER. CDR3 length equals 15 residues. The CDR3 region has the DNA TGCGCCAGCAGCCAAGATCTCGACGGGTCCTACGAGCAGTACTTC. Amino acids: CASSQDLDGSYEQYF.

The chain employs TRBV5-1 and TRBJ1-2, with D possibly matching TRBD1 (6 bases). V was cut by 4 bases and J by 7 bases, with 17 bases left in between. Germline V gene data show CDR1 as SGHRS and CDR2 as YFSETQ. This CDR3 spans 14 amino acids. This CDR3 is CASSPGRTACGYTF. In nucleotides, the CDR3 is TGCGCCAGCAGCCCGGGACGGACAGCATGTGGCTACACCTTC. The variable domain in full, with the rest retrieved from reference TRBV5-1 and TRBJ1-2, is KAGVTQTPRYLIKTRGQQVTLSCSPISGHRSVSWYQQTPGQGLQFLFEYFSETQRNKGNFPGRFSGRQFSNSRSEMNVSTLELGDSALYLCASSPGRTACGYTFGSGTRLTVV.

The chain combines TRBV13 with TRBJ2-4, with D tentatively TRBD1 (5 bases). Gene TRBJ2-7 matches the end of the DNA better, so the J call may be wrong. This CDR3 is 18 amino acids long. Germline values: CDR1 PRHDT, CDR2 FYEKMQ (reference sequence). The DNA for the CDR3 is TGTGCCAGCAGCCTAAGAGCAGTCAGGGTTACCCGATTTTCCGAGCAGTACTTC. Amino acid sequence: CASSLRAVRVTRFSEQYF.

The rearrangement links TRBV4-1 to TRBJ2-7, with D perhaps TRBD1 (6 bases). The CDR3 totals 15 residues. The germline V gene has CDR1 MGHRA and CDR2 YSYEKL. V lost 0 bases and J 9 bases, leaving 18 bases between the germline ends. The CDR3 protein is CASSQDRGTLMRQYF. The CDR3 coding sequence is TGCGCCAGCAGCCAAGATAGGGGGACGCTTATGAGGCAGTACTTC.

This clonotype has more than one count but fewer than ten. V gene TRBV4-3 combines with J gene TRBJ1-1; the D gene is possibly TRBD1 (5 bases). This CDR3 comprises 16 residues. V was shortened by 2 bases and J by 1 base, with 14 bases between the two germline ends. Germline values: CDR1 LGHNA, CDR2 YSLEER. For the CDR3, the DNA is TGCGCCAGCAGCCAACTGACCGGGACGGAGAACACTGAAGCTTTCTTT. It yields the protein CASSQLTGTENTEAFF.

This clonotype was found a few times. This chain connects TRBV2 to TRBJ1-6; D is perhaps TRBD1 (6 bases). The V gene lost 5 bases and the J gene lost 5 bases, with 7 bases spanning the gap. Looked up from germline, CDR1 is SNHLY and CDR2 is FYNNEI. The CDR3 loop spans 13 amino acids. CDR3 region: CASSTGNNSPLHF. In nucleotides, the CDR3 is TGTGCCAGCAGTACAGGGAATAATTCACCCCTCCACTTT.

This chain links TRBV20-1 with TRBJ2-4; the D gene is possibly TRBD2 (6 bases). The V end was cut by 1 base, the J end by 8 bases, with 9 bases between. Per the germline V gene, CDR1 is DFQATT and CDR2 is SNEGSKA (reference sequence). The CDR3 is made up of 12 amino acids. The CDR3 sequence: CSARGPGDIQYF. Here the CDR3 DNA reads TGCAGTGCTAGAGGACCGGGAGACATTCAGTACTTC.

The chain has TRBV7-9 and TRBJ2-3; the match to TRBD2 covers 7 bases. V trimming: 4 bases; J trimming: 2 bases; junction bases outside the gene matches: 12. The germline gives CDR1 SEHNR, CDR2 FQNEAQ (reference sequence). The CDR3 covers 17 residues. CDR3 region: CASSSGVGRDYTDTQYF. As DNA, the CDR3 is TGTGCCAGCAGCTCCGGGGTTGGGCGGGACTACACAGATACGCAGTATTTT. Together with reference TRBV7-9 and TRBJ2-3, the CDR3 gives the full variable domain: DTGVSQNPRHKITKRGQNVTFRCDPISEHNRLYWYRQTLGQGPEFLTYFQNEAQLEKSRLLSDRFSAERPKGSFSTLEIQRTEQGDSAMYLCASSSGVGRDYTDTQYFGPGTRLTVL.

The chain has TRBV28 and TRBJ2-2; 9 bases match TRBD1. Germline CDR1 is MDHEN and CDR2 is SYDVKM. The CDR3 is made up of 15 amino acids. V was pared by 4 bases and J by 7 bases, with 7 bases of the junction left unmatched. The CDR3 DNA sequence: TGTGCCAGCAGTTGGGACAGGGAAGGCCTCGGGGAGCTGTTTTTT. This translates into CASSWDREGLGELFF. The variable domain in full, with the rest retrieved from reference TRBV28 and TRBJ2-2, is DVKVTQSSRYLVKRTGEKVFLECVQDMDHENMFWYRQDPGLGLRLIYFSYDVKMKEKGDIPEGYSVSREKKERFSLILESASTNQTSMYLCASSWDREGLGELFFGEGSRLTVL.

The chain couples TRBV20-1 to TRBJ2-2; TRBD1 might be the D (5 bases). This CDR3 spans 14 amino acids. Trimming left V 3 bases short and J 2 bases short, with 10 bases between. The germline CDR1 and CDR2 sequences are DFQATT and SNEGSKA (reference sequence). The DNA for the CDR3 is TGCAGTGCTAGTAGAAGGGGTAACACCGGGGAGCTGTTTTTT. Protein sequence: CSASRRGNTGELFF.

Only a few counts were recorded for this clonotype. This rearrangement joins TRBV7-2 to TRBJ2-3, with a tentative D call TRBD2 (6 bases). The V end lost 5 bases, the J end lost 5 bases, and 20 bases lay between the germline ends. The CDR3 has 16 residues. Germline V gene lookup returns CDR1 SGHTA and CDR2 FQGNSA. The CDR3 nucleotides are TGTGCCAGCAGCCCCCAACTCGCGGGGAGAGGAGATACGCAGTATTTT. Its translation: CASSPQLAGRGDTQYF.